Below, 27 T cell receptor beta chains from the same sample are listed, as sequenced in a study of blood T cells in healthy people across ages. Then a second PCR, running roughly 7 to 11 cycles, was carried out with a sample-barcoded 5' primer and a J-beta primer mix. MiXCR was run by TCRdb on the 5' RACE reads, yielding one entry per CDR3 protein. The sample consists of over a million distinct CDR3 sequences, about 45% of them appearing once. Sequencing was carried out using blood. These receptors were taken from a woman in her late teens or twenties in good health.

The chain couples TRBV27 to TRBJ2-4, with 11 bases aligning to TRBD2. With the DNA end fitting TRBJ2-7 better, the J assignment may be wrong. The CDR3 covers 17 residues. Germline V gene lookup returns CDR1 MNHEY and CDR2 SMNVEV (reference sequence). The CDR3 DNA reads TGTGCCAGCAGTTCACGACTAGCGGGATCCTACTCCTACGAGCAGTACTTC. It translates to CASSSRLAGSYSYEQYF.

The chain combines TRBV4-3 with TRBJ2-4; 10 nucleotides match TRBD1. The CDR3 extends over 15 amino acids. J lost 13 bases, V lost 0 bases, and 9 bases had no gene match. CDR1 and CDR2 from the germline V gene are LGHNA and YSLEER. The CDR3 loop reads CASSQERDRGHKQYF. In nucleotides, the CDR3 is TGCGCCAGCAGCCAAGAGCGGGACAGGGGCCACAAGCAGTACTTC.

This clonotype has more than one count but fewer than ten. The chain carries TRBV7-9 and TRBJ2-7, with D hard to call. The V end lost 1 base, the J end lost 5 bases, and 6 bases lay between the germline ends. Germline V gives CDR1 SEHNR, CDR2 FQNEAQ (reference sequence). The CDR3 is 12 residues long. CDR3 in DNA: TGTGCCAGCAGCTTAGTTTTGAACGAGCAGTACTTC. It codes for CASSLVLNEQYF.

This clonotype has only one observation. The V gene is TRBV6-2 or TRBV6-3, the J gene TRBJ2-2; 9 nucleotides line up with TRBD1. CDR3 size: 16 residues. The germline gives CDR1 MNHEY, CDR2 SVGEGT. V trimming: 2 bases; J trimming: 1 base; junction bases outside the gene matches: 2. Here the CDR3 DNA reads TGTGCCAGCAGTTACACGGACAGGGGGAACACCGGGGAGCTGTTTTTT. This encodes CASSYTDRGNTGELFF.

This clonotype was counted only a few times. The rearrangement links TRBV29-1 to TRBJ2-5; 10 bases are shared with TRBD2. This CDR3 spans 14 amino acids. Trimming at V came to 4 bases and at J to 5 bases, leaving 7 bases not matched to a gene. CDR1 and CDR2 (germline): SQVTM, ANQGSEA. In DNA form, the CDR3 reads TGCAGCGTTGGCCCTAGCGGGAGCTCCGAGACCCAGTACTTC. This translates into CSVGPSGSSETQYF.

This clonotype was seen a few times. This chain joins TRBV5-6 and TRBJ1-1; possibly TRBD1 for D (6 bases). This CDR3 has 14 amino acids. CDR1 and CDR2 (germline): SGHDT, YYEEEE. Trimming pared 2 bases from V and 7 bases from J, leaving 15 bases between. CDR3 bases: TGTGCCAGCAGCTTTTCTCTACAGGGTATTGAAGCTTTCTTT. Amino acid sequence: CASSFSLQGIEAFF.

The chain joins TRBV30 to TRBJ2-1; TRBD1 aligns across 7 bases. The CDR3 totals 12 residues. Trimming cost V 0 bases and J 11 bases; bases outside gene matches: 4. Germline V CDR1 and CDR2: GTSNPN, SVGIG (reference sequence). CDR3 sequence reads: CAWSVRDSKQFF. The CDR3, as DNA: TGTGCCTGGAGTGTTCGGGACAGCAAGCAGTTCTTC.

The rearrangement uses TRBV20-1 and TRBJ2-7; weak D call: TRBD1 (6 bases). Germline V CDR1 and CDR2: DFQATT, SNEGSKA (reference sequence). The CDR3 contains 15 residues. V dropped 0 bases and J dropped 0 bases, with 12 bases sitting between them. The CDR3 loop reads CSAREVAGDSYEQYF. CDR3 DNA: TGCAGTGCTAGAGAGGTGGCAGGGGACTCCTACGAGCAGTACTTC.

This clonotype came up a few times. J is TRBJ2-3 and V is TRBV25-1, with 7 bases that match TRBD1. Looked up from germline, CDR1 is MGHDK and CDR2 is SYGVNS. V was clipped by 4 bases and J by 4 bases; unmatched bases: 8. The CDR3 contains 15 residues. The CDR3 loop is CASSASTGISDTQYF. In DNA form, the CDR3 reads TGTGCCAGCAGTGCCTCGACAGGGATTTCAGATACGCAGTATTTT.

This clonotype has only a few counts. The chain employs TRBV25-1 and TRBJ1-2, with D perhaps matching TRBD1 (6 bases). V was cut by 8 bases and J by 3 bases, with 13 bases left in between. Germline V gene data show CDR1 as MGHDK and CDR2 as SYGVNS. This CDR3 has 13 residues. The CDR3 reads CASHAQGDYGYTF. The CDR3 DNA follows: TGTGCCAGCCACGCACAGGGAGACTATGGCTACACCTTC.

This clonotype was seen a handful of times. The rearrangement uses TRBV7-6 and TRBJ2-7; possibly TRBD1 for D (6 bases). The CDR3 has 15 amino acids. Trimming shortened V by 5 bases and J by 3 bases, and 17 bases separated the two germline ends. Per germline, CDR1 SGHVS and CDR2 FNYEAQ. CDR3 bases: TGTGCCAGCAGCCGGGGCCCGGGACAAAACTACGAGCAGTACTTC. Translation: CASSRGPGQNYEQYF.

This clonotype has a count of ten or more. V and J are TRBV2 and TRBJ2-5, with D possibly TRBD2 on 6 matching bases. The CDR3 has 12 residues. CDR1 and CDR2 (germline): SNHLY, FYNNEI. Trimming removed 3 bases from V and 4 bases from J, with 6 bases in between. CDR3 amino acids: CASSEGGETQYF. CDR3 coding DNA: TGTGCCAGCAGTGAGGGGGGAGAGACCCAGTACTTC.

This chain links TRBV29-1 with TRBJ1-2; perhaps TRBD1 as D (5 bases). The V gene's germline CDR1 is SQVTM and CDR2 ANQGSEA. The CDR3 length is 15 residues. Trimming left V 7 bases short and J 2 bases short, with 20 bases between. The CDR3 here is CSAGGVRGTNYGYTF. For the CDR3, the DNA is TGCAGCGCTGGGGGGGTGCGCGGTACGAACTATGGCTACACCTTC.

This clonotype was seen a few times. The chain employs TRBV20-1 and TRBJ2-5; TRBD2 aligns across 7 bases. The tail of the sequence fits TRBJ2-7 better, so the J call may be wrong. Germline values: CDR1 DFQATT, CDR2 SNEGSKA (reference sequence). There are 15 residues in the CDR3. The CDR3 protein is CSARDPAGVGYEQYF. CDR3 nucleotides: TGCAGTGCTAGAGATCCGGCGGGAGTGGGATACGAGCAGTACTTC.

The J gene is TRBJ2-2, the V gene TRBV20-1, with D maybe TRBD2 (6 bases). V dropped 2 bases and J dropped 8 bases, with 18 bases sitting between them. The V gene's germline CDR1 is DFQATT and CDR2 SNEGSKA (reference sequence). The CDR3 has 15 amino acids. CDR3 sequence reads: CSARLLGGTTGELFF. Written as DNA, the CDR3 is TGCAGTGCTAGATTGTTGGGGGGTACCACGGGGGAGCTGTTTTTT.

The J gene is TRBJ2-3, the V gene TRBV29-1; D remains ambiguous. The CDR3 contains 14 residues. Germline CDR1 reads SQVTM; CDR2 reads ANQGSEA. With 6 bases removed from V and 0 bases from J, the gap between germline ends came to 13 bases. The CDR3 spells CSVNLGSSTDTQYF. The CDR3 DNA reads TGCAGCGTCAATCTGGGGTCTAGCACAGATACGCAGTATTTT.

The chain has TRBV6-2 or TRBV6-3 and TRBJ1-5; no firm D call. The V and J ends lost 6 bases and 7 bases respectively, with 16 bases between them. CDR3 length equals 14 residues. The germline V gene encodes CDR1 MNHEY and CDR2 SVGEGT. This CDR3 reads CASRRLWVRQPQHF. CDR3 sequence (DNA): TGTGCCAGCAGACGCTTGTGGGTACGACAGCCCCAGCATTTT.

The rearrangement joins TRBV18 to TRBJ2-7, with D perhaps matching TRBD1 (5 bases). The CDR3 contains 15 residues. V was trimmed by 6 bases and J by 1 base, leaving 16 bases between them. Germline values: CDR1 KGHSH, CDR2 LQKENI. The DNA for the CDR3 is TGTGCCAGCTCCAAGACAGAGCCAAATTCCTACGAGCAGTACTTC. It yields the protein CASSKTEPNSYEQYF.

This clonotype has just a few counts. The chain joins TRBV7-2 to TRBJ2-7; 7 bases align to TRBD1. The CDR3 is 15 residues long. Germline V lookup: CDR1 SGHTA, CDR2 FQGNSA. Germline trimming cut 5 bases from V and 7 bases from J; bases unmatched to any gene: 14. The CDR3 loop is CASSPGQVVPWEQYF. In DNA form, the CDR3 reads TGTGCCAGCAGCCCTGGACAGGTGGTACCCTGGGAGCAGTACTTC.

This sequence joins TRBV2 and TRBJ2-2; D is ambiguous. Trimming removed 3 bases at V and 9 bases at J, with 11 bases between. CDR3 length: 13 residues. Looked up from germline, CDR1 is SNHLY and CDR2 is FYNNEI. The CDR3 region has the DNA TGTGCCAGCAGTGATCGGGTAGGACGGGAGCTGTTTTTT. This encodes CASSDRVGRELFF. The full variable domain, in which reference TRBV2 and TRBJ2-2 provide the parts outside the CDR3, is EPEVTQTPSHQVTQMGQEVILRCVPISNHLYFYWYRQILGQKVEFLVSFYNNEISEKSEIFDDQFSVERPDGSNFTLKIRSTKLEDSAMYFCASSDRVGRELFFGEGSRLTVL.

This rearrangement joins TRBV6-1 to TRBJ2-1; D may correspond to TRBD1 or TRBD2 (5 bases each). Trimming shortened V by 2 bases and J by 5 bases, and 13 bases separated the two germline ends. The CDR3 consists of 15 residues. Germline CDR1 and CDR2: MNHNS and SASEGT. Written as DNA, the CDR3 is TGTGCCAGCAGTGAATTGGGACCAGCGGACAATGAGCAGTTCTTC. As protein: CASSELGPADNEQFF.

The rearrangement uses TRBV6-1 and TRBJ2-2, with TRBD2 identical over 8 bases. The trim removed 4 bases at V and 5 bases at J, leaving 6 bases unmatched. In germline, CDR1 is MNHNS, CDR2 SASEGT. The CDR3 spans 15 residues. The CDR3 here is CASSGVAGGTGELFF. The CDR3 nucleotides are TGTGCCAGCAGTGGGGTTGCGGGAGGAACCGGGGAGCTGTTTTTT.

This clonotype was found a few times. The V gene is TRBV6-2 or TRBV6-3, the J gene TRBJ2-6; possibly TRBD2 for D (5 bases). CDR3 size: 14 residues. Germline CDR1 and CDR2: MNHEY and SVGEGT. The ends were cut back, 5 bases at V and 3 bases at J, with 8 bases in the middle. The DNA of the CDR3 is TGTGCCAGCAGTCCCGGAGGTGGGGCCAACGTCCTGACTTTC. Translation gives CASSPGGGANVLTF.

The rearrangement links TRBV10-3 to TRBJ2-2, with 10 bases lining up with TRBD1. The CDR3 has 17 residues. Germline loops: CDR1 ENHRY, CDR2 SYGVKD. With V trimmed by 8 bases and J by 5 bases, 14 bases remained unmatched. The CDR3 spells CAISSGTGASGTGELFF. CDR3 nucleotide sequence: TGTGCCATCTCCTCCGGGACAGGGGCGTCGGGAACCGGGGAGCTGTTTTTT.

This sequence joins TRBV7-2 and TRBJ2-1; D is uncertain. The J call is doubtful: the DNA matches TRBJ2-7 better. This CDR3 is 15 amino acids long. Germline CDR1 reads SGHTA; CDR2 reads FQGNSA. CDR3 sequence: CASSLTDVSYNEQYF. CDR3 in DNA: TGTGCCAGCAGCTTGACGGATGTCTCCTACAATGAGCAGTACTTC.

This clonotype occurred a few times. The CDR3 region is CASSLAWGIPDTQYF. DNA for the CDR3: TGCGCCAGCAGCTTGGCATGGGGTATACCAGATACGCAGTATTTT. The chain uses TRBV5-1 and TRBJ2-3; D ambiguous. Germline V gene data show CDR1 as SGHRS and CDR2 as YFSETQ. The germline V and J ends were trimmed by 0 bases and 4 bases, with 12 bases remaining between them. This CDR3 has 15 residues.

On this clonotype: A read error may account for a junction end that differs from germline. CDR3 nucleotide sequence: TGTGCCAGCAGTGATAGGTCCCTCCTCTCCTACGGGCAGTACTTC. This encodes CASSDRSLLSYGQYF. The J gene is TRBJ2-7, the V gene TRBV6-1; D gene ambiguous. This CDR3 comprises 15 residues. Per the germline V gene, CDR1 is MNHNS and CDR2 is SASEGT.